The entry below gives a single TCR beta chain sequence along with its context. TCRdb's copy holds only in-frame clones and misses some; the assay was immunoSEQ multiplex PCR. This sample has 70,000 to 100,000 clones, with more than 90% found just once. This sample is drawn from a study of T cell changes during pregnancy in multiple sclerosis. The germline CDR1 and CDR2 sequences are MGHRA and YSYEKL. Losses at the gene ends were 0 bases for V and 4 bases for J; bases not matched to a gene: 6. The CDR3 has 17 residues. The TCR sequence derives from a female donor with multiple sclerosis, enrolled in a pregnancy study. The sample was peripheral blood, taken in the first trimester of pregnancy. The V and J genes are TRBV4-1 and TRBJ2-1; 10 bases map to TRBD2. In DNA form, the CDR3 reads TGCGCCAGCAGCCAAGAGGCTAGCGGGAGTCTGTACAATGAGCAGTTCTTC. This gives the protein CASSQEASGSLYNEQFF.